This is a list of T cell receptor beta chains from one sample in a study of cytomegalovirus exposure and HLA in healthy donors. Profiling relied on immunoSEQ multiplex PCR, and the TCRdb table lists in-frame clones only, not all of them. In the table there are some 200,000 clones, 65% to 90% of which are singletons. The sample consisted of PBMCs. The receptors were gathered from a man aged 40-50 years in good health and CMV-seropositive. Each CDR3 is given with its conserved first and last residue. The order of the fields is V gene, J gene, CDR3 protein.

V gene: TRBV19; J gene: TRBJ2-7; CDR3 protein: CASSITGAGAYEQYF
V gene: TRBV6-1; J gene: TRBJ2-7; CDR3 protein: CASSLGSAGYEQYF
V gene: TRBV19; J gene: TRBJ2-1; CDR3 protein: CASSLYNEQFF
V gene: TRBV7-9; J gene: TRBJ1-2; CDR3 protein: CASSSGQKYGYTF
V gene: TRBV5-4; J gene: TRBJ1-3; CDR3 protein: CASSSGQSLSGNTIYF
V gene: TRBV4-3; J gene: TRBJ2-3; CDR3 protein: CASSQDPQGEDTQYF
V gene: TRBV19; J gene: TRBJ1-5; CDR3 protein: CASSRDRGNNQPQHF
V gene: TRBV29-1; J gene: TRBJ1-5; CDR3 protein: CSVTGDRNQPQHF
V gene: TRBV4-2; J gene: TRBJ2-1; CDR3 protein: CASSKGGGGATGEQFF
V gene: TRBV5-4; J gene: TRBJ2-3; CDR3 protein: CASSLGQGGTDTQYF
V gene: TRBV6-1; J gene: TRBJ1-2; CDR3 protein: CASSELRGYGYTF
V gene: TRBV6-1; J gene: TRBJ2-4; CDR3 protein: CASSEPREMENIQYF
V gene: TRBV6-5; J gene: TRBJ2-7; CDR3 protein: CASSDRLRYEQYF
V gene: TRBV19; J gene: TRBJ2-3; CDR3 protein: CASSREGQSHNTDTQYF
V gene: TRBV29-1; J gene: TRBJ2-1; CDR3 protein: CSVEGLAGGNYNEQFF
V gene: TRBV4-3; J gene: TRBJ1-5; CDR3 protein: CASSQDPWMGGGSQPQHF
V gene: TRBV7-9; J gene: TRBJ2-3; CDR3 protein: CASRRQGAITDTQYF
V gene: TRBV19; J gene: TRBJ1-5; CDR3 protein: CASSSQGFGNQPQHF
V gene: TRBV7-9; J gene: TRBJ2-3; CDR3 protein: CASSWGRSGGAFSTDTQYF
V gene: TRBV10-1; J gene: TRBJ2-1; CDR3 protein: CASSVTGGYNEQFF
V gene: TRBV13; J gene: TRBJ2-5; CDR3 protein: CASSLRRADSQETQYF
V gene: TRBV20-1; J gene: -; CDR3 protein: CSARWRNEQYF
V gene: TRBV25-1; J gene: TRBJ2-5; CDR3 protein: CASSESKTQYF
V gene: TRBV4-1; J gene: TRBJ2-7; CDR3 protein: CASSAPTGSLGEQYF
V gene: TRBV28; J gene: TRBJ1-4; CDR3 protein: CASSLGSSTNEKLFF
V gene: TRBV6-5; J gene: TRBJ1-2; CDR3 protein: CASSYSEAYGYTF
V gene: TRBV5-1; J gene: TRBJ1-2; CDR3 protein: CASSEQGGYGYTF
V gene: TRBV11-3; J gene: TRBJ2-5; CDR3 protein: CASSLGWIAASMGQYF
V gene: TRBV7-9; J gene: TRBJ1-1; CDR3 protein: CASSPKGQGMQDTEAFF
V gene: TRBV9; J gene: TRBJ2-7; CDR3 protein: CASSVGGGTTSQYF
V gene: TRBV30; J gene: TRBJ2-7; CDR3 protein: CAWSVAGGHEQYF
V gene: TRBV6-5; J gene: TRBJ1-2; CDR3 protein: CASSSGAGGYTF
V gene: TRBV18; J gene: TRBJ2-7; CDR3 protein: CASSPWDRSIYEQYF
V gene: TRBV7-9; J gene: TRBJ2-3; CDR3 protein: CASSSSGTDTQYF
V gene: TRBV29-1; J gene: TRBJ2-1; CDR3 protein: CSVGLGDNEQFF
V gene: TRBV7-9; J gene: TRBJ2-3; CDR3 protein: CASSPPGFSTDTQYF
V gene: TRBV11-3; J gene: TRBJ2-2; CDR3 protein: CASSLDRTGVNTGELFF
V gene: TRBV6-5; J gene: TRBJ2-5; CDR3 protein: CASSLDREETQYF
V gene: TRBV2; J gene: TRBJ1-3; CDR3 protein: CASISRGLGNTIYF
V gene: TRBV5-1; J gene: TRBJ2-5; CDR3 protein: CASSLFTGNQETQYF
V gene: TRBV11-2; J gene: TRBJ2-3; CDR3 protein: CASSFSRARGRTDTQYF
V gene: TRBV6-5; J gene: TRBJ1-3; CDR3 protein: CASSYTEIPGNTIYF
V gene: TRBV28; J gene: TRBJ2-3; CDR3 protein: CASAVSGIPTDTQYF
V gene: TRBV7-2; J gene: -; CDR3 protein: CASSFGTDYEQYF
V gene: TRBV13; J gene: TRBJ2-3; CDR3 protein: CASTDYSTDTQYF
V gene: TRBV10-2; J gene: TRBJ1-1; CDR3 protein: CASSDRVSMNTEAFF
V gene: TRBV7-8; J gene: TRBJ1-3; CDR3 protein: CASSFGRGSGNTIYF
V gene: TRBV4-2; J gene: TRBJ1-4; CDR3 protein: CASSQRQGLNGATNEKLFF
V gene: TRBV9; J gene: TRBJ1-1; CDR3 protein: CASSGRGEAFF
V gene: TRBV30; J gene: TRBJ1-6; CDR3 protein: CAWSLDRGISPLHF
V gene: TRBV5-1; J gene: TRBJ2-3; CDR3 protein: CASSDYRESTDTQYF